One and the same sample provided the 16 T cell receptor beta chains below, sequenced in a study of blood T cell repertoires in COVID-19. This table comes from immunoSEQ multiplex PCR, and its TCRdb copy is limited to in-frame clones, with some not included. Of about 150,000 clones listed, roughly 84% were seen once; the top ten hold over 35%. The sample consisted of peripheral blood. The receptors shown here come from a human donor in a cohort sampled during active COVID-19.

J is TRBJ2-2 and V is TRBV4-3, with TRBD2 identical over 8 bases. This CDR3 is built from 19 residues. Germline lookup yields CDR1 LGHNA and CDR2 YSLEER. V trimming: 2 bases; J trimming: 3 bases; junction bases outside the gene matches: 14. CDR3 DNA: TGCGCCAGCAGCCAACCCCGGCCGGGACTAGGGGTGGACACCGGGGAGCTGTTTTTT. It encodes CASSQPRPGLGVDTGELFF.

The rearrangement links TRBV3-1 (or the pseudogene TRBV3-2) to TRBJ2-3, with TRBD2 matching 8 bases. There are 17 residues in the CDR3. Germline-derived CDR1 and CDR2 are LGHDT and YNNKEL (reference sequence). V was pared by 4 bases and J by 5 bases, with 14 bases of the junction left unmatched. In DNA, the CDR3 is TGTGCCAGCAGCCCTCGGGGGAAGCGGGAGAGGAAAGATACGCAGTATTTT. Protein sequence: CASSPRGKRERKDTQYF.

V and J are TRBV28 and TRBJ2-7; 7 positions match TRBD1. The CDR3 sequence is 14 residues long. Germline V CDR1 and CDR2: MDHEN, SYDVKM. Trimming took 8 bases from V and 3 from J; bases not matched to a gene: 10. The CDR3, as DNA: TGTGCCAGCTCCGGGACAGCGCCTCGCTACGAGCAGTACGTC. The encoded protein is CASSGTAPRYEQYV.

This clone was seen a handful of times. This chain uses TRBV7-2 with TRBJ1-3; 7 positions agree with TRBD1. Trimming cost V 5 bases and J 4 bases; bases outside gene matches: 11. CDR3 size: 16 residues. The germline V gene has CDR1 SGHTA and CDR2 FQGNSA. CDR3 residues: CASSPRPGGSGNTIYF. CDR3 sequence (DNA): TGTGCCAGCAGCCCACGCCCAGGGGGATCGGGAAACACCATATATTTT.

The CDR3 DNA reads TGTGCCAGCAGTGACAGCTACTATGGCTACACCTTC. This sequence encodes CASSDSYYGYTF. The chain employs TRBV6-2 or TRBV6-3 and TRBJ1-2; D is possibly TRBD1 (5 bases). V was shortened by 5 bases and J by 3 bases, with 7 bases between the two germline ends. Germline V lookup: CDR1 MNHEY, CDR2 SVGEGT. The CDR3 contains 12 residues.

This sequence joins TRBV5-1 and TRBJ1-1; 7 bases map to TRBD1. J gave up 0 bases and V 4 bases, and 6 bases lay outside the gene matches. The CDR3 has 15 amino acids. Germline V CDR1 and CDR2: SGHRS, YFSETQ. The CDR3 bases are TGCGCCAGCAGCAGTTCGACAGGGATGAACACTGAAGCTTTCTTT. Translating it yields CASSSSTGMNTEAFF.

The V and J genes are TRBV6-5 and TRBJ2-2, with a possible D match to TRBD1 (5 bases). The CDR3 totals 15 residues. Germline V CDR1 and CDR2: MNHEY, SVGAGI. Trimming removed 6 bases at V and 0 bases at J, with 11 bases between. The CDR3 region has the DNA TGTGCCAGCAGCCCCGACAGAACGAACACCGGGGAGCTGTTTTTT. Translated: CASSPDRTNTGELFF.

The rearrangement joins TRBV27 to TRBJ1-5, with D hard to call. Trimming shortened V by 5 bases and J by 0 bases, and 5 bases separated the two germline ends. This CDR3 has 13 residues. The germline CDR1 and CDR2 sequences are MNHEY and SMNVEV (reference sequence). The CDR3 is CASSRNSNQPQHF. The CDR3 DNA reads TGTGCCAGCAGTCGTAATAGCAATCAGCCCCAGCATTTT.

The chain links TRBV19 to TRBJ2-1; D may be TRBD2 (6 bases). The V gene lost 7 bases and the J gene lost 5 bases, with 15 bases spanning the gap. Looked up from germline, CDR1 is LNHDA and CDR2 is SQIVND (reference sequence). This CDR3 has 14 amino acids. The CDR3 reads CASTVGTPNNEQFF. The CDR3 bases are TGTGCCAGTACTGTGGGGACTCCCAACAATGAGCAGTTCTTC.

The CDR3 loop reads CASSQTGTAGNTIYF. CDR3 DNA sequence: TGTGCCAGCTCACAGACAGGGACGGCGGGAAACACCATATATTTT. The genes are TRBV18 and TRBJ1-3; TRBD1 aligns across 7 bases. This CDR3 region has 15 residues. V was clipped by 4 bases and J by 4 bases; unmatched bases: 7. Germline V lookup: CDR1 KGHSH, CDR2 LQKENI.

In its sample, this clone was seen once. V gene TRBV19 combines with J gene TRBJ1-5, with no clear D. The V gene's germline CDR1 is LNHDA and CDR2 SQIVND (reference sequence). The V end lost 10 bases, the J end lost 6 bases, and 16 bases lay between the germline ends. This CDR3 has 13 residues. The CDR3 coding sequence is TGTGCCACTGCCGAAGCGCGGGCTCAGCCCCAGCATTTT. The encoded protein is CATAEARAQPQHF.

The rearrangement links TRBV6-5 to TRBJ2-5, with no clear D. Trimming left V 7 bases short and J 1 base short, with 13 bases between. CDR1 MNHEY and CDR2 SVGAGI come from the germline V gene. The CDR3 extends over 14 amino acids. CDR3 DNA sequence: TGTGCCAGCACCGACACGTGGGCCCAAGAGACCCAGTACTTC. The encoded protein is CASTDTWAQETQYF.

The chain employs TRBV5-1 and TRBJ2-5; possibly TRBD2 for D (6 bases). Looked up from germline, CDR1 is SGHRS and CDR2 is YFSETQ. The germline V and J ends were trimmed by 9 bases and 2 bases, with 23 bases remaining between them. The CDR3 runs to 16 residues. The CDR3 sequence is CATQLNGAGMQETQYF. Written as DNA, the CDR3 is TGCGCCACACAGCTTAACGGGGCGGGGATGCAAGAGACCCAGTACTTC.

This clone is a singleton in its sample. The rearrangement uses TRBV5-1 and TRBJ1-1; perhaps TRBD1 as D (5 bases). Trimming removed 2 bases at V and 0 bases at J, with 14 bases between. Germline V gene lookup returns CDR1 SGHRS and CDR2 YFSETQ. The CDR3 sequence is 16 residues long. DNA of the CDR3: TGCGCCAGCAGCTTTTCCCCGGGGGGTTTGAACACTGAAGCTTTCTTT. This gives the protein CASSFSPGGLNTEAFF.

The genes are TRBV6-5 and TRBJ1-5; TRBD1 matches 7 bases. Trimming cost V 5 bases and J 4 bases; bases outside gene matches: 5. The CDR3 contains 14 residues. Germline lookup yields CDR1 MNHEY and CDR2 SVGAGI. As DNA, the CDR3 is TGTGCCAGCAGTCCGACAGGGATAAATCAGCCCCAGCATTTT. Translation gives CASSPTGINQPQHF.

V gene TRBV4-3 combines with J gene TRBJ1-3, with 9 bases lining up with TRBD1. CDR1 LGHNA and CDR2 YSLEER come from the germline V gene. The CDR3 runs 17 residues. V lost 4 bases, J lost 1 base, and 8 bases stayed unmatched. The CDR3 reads CASSLHTGTGSGNTIYF. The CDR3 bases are TGCGCCAGCAGCCTACACACGGGGACAGGGTCTGGAAACACCATATATTTT.